The TCR beta chain described here comes from a study of early T cells in non-severe SARS-CoV-2 infection. Across the study: The input, bulk RNA from unsorted whole blood, was sequenced, and chains were unpaired. Study conclusions and caveats: Using VDJdb, the matching emphasized anti-spike CD8 responses while missing private and CD4 specificities.

There are many counts of this clonotype. Antigen specificity is unknown. This CDR3 is built from 16 residues. From germline, CDR1 is SEHNR and CDR2 FQNEAQ (reference sequence). The V and J ends lost 3 bases and 2 bases respectively, with 11 bases between them. Each cDNA molecule carried a unique molecular identifier. TCRdb passed the 5' RACE reads through MiXCR, listing each CDR3 protein once. Of 68,000 or so distinct CDR3 sequences listed, roughly 13% are singletons. This TCR was sampled from an adult who was a healthcare worker with PCR-confirmed SARS-CoV-2 infection or an uninfected control (not recorded which). V gene TRBV7-9 combines with J gene TRBJ2-6; no clear D. Sequencing was performed on whole blood. CDR3 amino acids: CASSLVDGAGANVLTF. The CDR3 coding sequence is TGTGCCAGCAGCTTGGTAGATGGCGCTGGGGCCAACGTCCTGACTTTC.